These 26 T cell receptor beta chains originate from one sample sequenced in a study of T cells in Graves' hyperthyroidism and ophthalmopathy. Amplification of TCR beta CDR3 regions used RNA as the template. HTBI primers were used for first-round RT-PCR of the TCR CDR3. One entry per CDR3 protein, called by TCRdb with MiXCR from the multiplex PCR reads. The data hold a few hundred thousand distinct CDR3 sequences, with roughly 20% observed a single time. Sequencing used blood. The receptor set was obtained from a man aged 18 to 35 with Graves' ophthalmopathy.

This clonotype was counted ten times or more. The chain carries TRBV2 and TRBJ2-2; tentative D call: TRBD2 (5 bases). This CDR3 contains 13 residues. Trimming removed 6 bases at V and 7 bases at J, with 12 bases between. Germline V gene lookup returns CDR1 SNHLY and CDR2 FYNNEI. CDR3 amino acids: CASRPGTYGELFF. The CDR3 DNA is TGTGCCAGCAGACCGGGAACTTACGGGGAGCTGTTTTTT.

This clonotype was observed at least ten times. The chain uses TRBV7-8 and TRBJ1-2, with D tentatively TRBD1 (6 bases). V lost 3 bases and J lost 0, with 14 bases in between. Germline V gene data show CDR1 as SGHVS and CDR2 as FQNEAQ. This CDR3 region has 16 residues. CDR3 nucleotide sequence: TGTGCCAGCAGCTTTCGGCCGGAGGGGGCTAACTATGGCTACACCTTC. This gives the protein CASSFRPEGANYGYTF.

This clonotype was recorded at least ten times. Here the CDR3 reads CASRAASKETQYF. Here the CDR3 DNA reads TGTGCCAGCAGGGCCGCAAGTAAAGAGACCCAGTACTTC. This chain links TRBV2 with TRBJ2-5, with unresolved D. Germline values: CDR1 SNHLY, CDR2 FYNNEI. The length of the CDR3 is 13 residues. V lost 6 bases and J lost 3, with 11 bases in between.

There are many counts of this clonotype. The V and J genes are TRBV2 and TRBJ2-7; 8 positions agree with TRBD2. The V and J ends lost 2 bases and 10 bases, in that order; junction bases with no gene match: 10. There are 14 residues in the CDR3. The germline V gene has CDR1 SNHLY and CDR2 FYNNEI. In DNA form, the CDR3 reads TGTGCCAGCAGTGAATGGGGGAGCGGGGGCGTACAGTACTTC. It specifies CASSEWGSGGVQYF. The whole variable domain, filled in from reference TRBV2 and TRBJ2-7, reads EPEVTQTPSHQVTQMGQEVILRCVPISNHLYFYWYRQILGQKVEFLVSFYNNEISEKSEIFDDQFSVERPDGSNFTLKIRSTKLEDSAMYFCASSEWGSGGVQYFGPGTRLTVT.

In its sample, this clonotype was seen many times. The chain joins TRBV20-1 to TRBJ1-1; D is ambiguous. Trimming shortened V by 1 base and J by 1 base, and 13 bases separated the two germline ends. In germline, CDR1 is DFQATT, CDR2 SNEGSKA (reference sequence). The CDR3 length is 15 residues. This chain's CDR3 is CSARASQNWNTEAFF. CDR3 bases: TGCAGTGCTAGAGCCTCACAGAATTGGAACACTGAAGCTTTCTTT.

The chain employs TRBV10-3 and TRBJ1-2, with D possibly TRBD1 on 6 matching bases. V was cut by 4 bases and J by 0 bases, with 12 bases left in between. CDR1 is ENHRY, CDR2 SYGVKD, per germline. This CDR3 contains 15 residues. CDR3 amino acids: CAISGDTQPNYGYTF. In nucleotides, the CDR3 is TGTGCCATCAGTGGGGACACACAACCTAACTATGGCTACACCTTC.

This clonotype is medium-sized by share. This chain joins TRBV11-2 and TRBJ1-4; 8 bases line up with TRBD1. The junction had 1 base not matched to a gene; V was cut back by 4 bases and J by 3 bases. This CDR3 comprises 14 residues. The germline V gene encodes CDR1 SGHAT and CDR2 FQNNGV. This CDR3 is CASSSTGANEKLFF. CDR3 nucleotide sequence: TGTGCCAGCAGCTCGACAGGGGCTAATGAAAAACTGTTTTTT.

Points on this clonotype: A much larger clonotype is one base distant, so this may be a read error. CDR3 sequence: CASSAPAETYEQYF. The CDR3 nucleotides read TGTGCCAGCAGCGCACCGGCAGAAACCTACGAGCAGTACTTC. This chain uses TRBV7-2 with TRBJ2-7; no firm D call. CDR1 SGHTA and CDR2 FQGNSA come from the germline V gene. This CDR3 is 14 amino acids long. Trimming took 5 bases from V and 2 from J, leaving 13 bases between them.

This clonotype was observed at least ten times. This chain connects TRBV2 to TRBJ1-1; a weak D match, TRBD1 (6 bases). The V end was cut by 4 bases, the J end by 1 base, with 7 bases between. In germline, CDR1 is SNHLY, CDR2 FYNNEI. This CDR3 comprises 13 residues. CDR3 protein: CASSGDTNTEAFF. CDR3 nucleotides: TGTGCCAGCAGTGGGGACACGAACACTGAAGCTTTCTTT.

This clonotype was picked up many times. The chain joins TRBV10-3 to TRBJ2-7, with TRBD2 identical over 12 bases. The CDR3 is 14 residues long. V trimming: 4 bases; J trimming: 4 bases; junction bases outside the gene matches: 2. Germline CDR1 and CDR2: ENHRY and SYGVKD. The CDR3 sequence is CAISGLAGAYEQYF. CDR3 DNA sequence: TGTGCCATCAGTGGACTAGCGGGGGCTTACGAGCAGTACTTC.

This clonotype was observed a handful of times. The chain employs TRBV15 and TRBJ2-1, with TRBD1 matching 8 bases. The J segment lost 13 bases and the V segment lost 0 bases, leaving 5 bases of the junction unmatched. CDR1 and CDR2 from the germline V gene are LNHNV and YYDKDF (reference sequence). CDR3 length: 13 amino acids. Here the CDR3 reads CATSRDSGQAQFF. CDR3 in DNA: TGTGCCACCAGCAGAGATTCGGGACAGGCCCAGTTCTTC.

The V and J genes are TRBV15 and TRBJ1-5; D gene unclear. CDR1 LNHNV and CDR2 YYDKDF come from the germline V gene (reference sequence). CDR3 length: 15 amino acids. Between the trimmed V and J ends, which lost 0 bases and 0 bases, there was a span of 6 bases. CDR3 sequence reads: CATSREVGSNQPQHF. In DNA, the CDR3 is TGTGCCACCAGCAGAGAAGTTGGTAGCAATCAGCCCCAGCATTTT.

The chain has TRBV7-9 and TRBJ2-3; D is possibly TRBD2 (7 bases). CDR3 length equals 16 residues. CDR1 is SEHNR and CDR2 is FQNEAQ in the germline V gene (reference sequence). V lost 5 bases and J 4 bases, leaving 19 bases between the germline ends. CDR3 residues: CASSPRGGGRPDTQYF. The CDR3 DNA follows: TGTGCCAGCAGCCCGAGGGGGGGGGGGCGTCCAGATACGCAGTATTTT.

This clonotype was picked up many times. The chain joins TRBV6-1 to TRBJ1-1; TRBD1 matches 7 bases. V was clipped by 7 bases and J by 7 bases; unmatched bases: 9. The CDR3 extends over 13 amino acids. CDR1 and CDR2 from the germline V gene are MNHNS and SASEGT. DNA for the CDR3: TGTGCCAGCATATTGGGGGACAGCGATGAAGCTTTCTTT. Protein: CASILGDSDEAFF.

The chain carries TRBV19 and TRBJ2-7; no definite D call. Looked up from germline, CDR1 is LNHDA and CDR2 is SQIVND (reference sequence). The CDR3 loop spans 13 amino acids. Trimming removed 3 bases from V and 6 bases from J, with 12 bases in between. The DNA of the CDR3 is TGTGCCAGTAGTATGGCAACTGCCTTCGAGCAGTACTTC. It specifies CASSMATAFEQYF.

There are a few counts of this clonotype. The J gene is TRBJ1-2, the V gene TRBV28, with D perhaps TRBD1 (6 bases). CDR3 length: 13 residues. Germline assignment: CDR1 MDHEN and CDR2 SYDVKM. V lost 2 bases and J lost 4, with 8 bases in between. The DNA for the CDR3 is TGTGCCAGCAGTTTAACGACAGGCTATGGCTACACCTTC. It translates to CASSLTTGYGYTF.

This clonotype was seen many times. The chain recombines TRBV29-1 with TRBJ2-7; possibly TRBD2 for D (6 bases). Trimming stripped 6 bases from V and 3 bases from J, with 21 bases between. The CDR3 loop spans 15 amino acids. Germline CDR1 reads SQVTM; CDR2 reads ANQGSEA. The CDR3 region has the DNA TGCAGCGTCCGCCCTAGCGCTGGGGACCACTACGAGCAGTACTTC. Amino acids: CSVRPSAGDHYEQYF.

This clonotype was counted at least ten times. The V call is TRBV7-8, the J call TRBJ2-7; TRBD2 is a possible D gene (6 bases). V was clipped by 5 bases and J by 5 bases, with 16 bases between them. Germline V CDR1 and CDR2: SGHVS, FQNEAQ. The CDR3 length is 14 residues. CDR3 bases: TGTGCCAGCAGCCCGATGACTAGTACCCACGAGCAGTACTTC. Translated, it gives CASSPMTSTHEQYF.

This clonotype has at least ten counts. The rearrangement joins TRBV20-1 to TRBJ2-7; 14 positions match TRBD2. CDR1 is DFQATT, CDR2 SNEGSKA, per germline (reference sequence). CDR3 length: 15 amino acids. Trimming cost V 6 bases and J 3 bases; bases outside gene matches: 7. The CDR3 DNA reads as TGCAGTGCAACTGGGACTAGCGGGGGCTTCTACGAGCAGTACTTC. Amino acid sequence: CSATGTSGGFYEQYF.

This clonotype occurred many times. The chain recombines TRBV7-6 with TRBJ2-1; weak D call: TRBD2 (7 bases). CDR1 and CDR2 (germline): SGHVS, FNYEAQ. Trimming pared 5 bases from V and 7 bases from J, leaving 15 bases between. The CDR3 has 14 residues. The CDR3 reads CASSLRGAGNEQFF. As DNA, the CDR3 is TGTGCCAGCAGCCTTCGGGGGGCCGGGAATGAGCAGTTCTTC.

The sample holds many counts of this clonotype. The rearrangement uses TRBV5-1 and TRBJ1-5; 9 bases match TRBD1. The CDR3 is 16 residues long. The germline V gene encodes CDR1 SGHRS and CDR2 YFSETQ. The V gene end was trimmed by 0 bases and the J gene end by 6 bases; junction bases not matched to a gene: 7. Here the CDR3 reads CASSLGGTGTGQPQHF. The CDR3 DNA is TGCGCCAGCAGCTTGGGCGGGACAGGGACAGGTCAGCCCCAGCATTTT.

In this sample, this clonotype turned up many times. V and J are TRBV7-2 and TRBJ2-1; 7 nucleotides match TRBD2. Germline-derived CDR1 and CDR2 are SGHTA and FQGNSA. The ends lost 5 bases at V and 8 bases at J; junction bases unmatched: 6. This CDR3 spans 13 amino acids. CDR3 loop: CASSRREGDEQFF. The CDR3 nucleotides are TGTGCCAGCAGCCGCAGGGAGGGCGATGAGCAGTTCTTC. Filled out from reference TRBV7-2 and TRBJ2-1, the complete variable domain reads GAGVSQSPSNKVTEKGKDVELRCDPISGHTALYWYRQSLGQGLEFLIYFQGNSAPDKSGLPSDRFSAERTGGSVSTLTIQRTQQEDSAVYLCASSRREGDEQFFGPGTRLTVL.

The sample holds many counts of this clonotype. This rearrangement joins TRBV9 to TRBJ2-1; 7 bases align to TRBD1. This CDR3 contains 15 residues. V trimming: 2 bases; J trimming: 5 bases; junction bases outside the gene matches: 7. Germline CDR1 and CDR2: SGDLS and YYNGEE. The CDR3 bases are TGTGCCAGCAGCGTTACGGACAGGACGGACAATGAGCAGTTCTTC. It translates to CASSVTDRTDNEQFF.

Many counts were recorded for this clonotype. This chain joins TRBV7-3 and TRBJ2-3; tentatively, D is TRBD1 or TRBD2 (6 bases each). The V end lost 5 bases, the J end lost 1 base, and 13 bases lay between the germline ends. The length of the CDR3 is 15 residues. CDR1 is SGHTA, CDR2 FQGTGA, per germline. The CDR3 DNA follows: TGTGCCAGCAGCCCCGGGGGCACCCGCACAGATACGCAGTATTTT. Its protein is CASSPGGTRTDTQYF.

The chain recombines TRBV19 with TRBJ1-2; TRBD1 might be the D (6 bases). The germline V and J ends were trimmed by 1 base and 8 bases, with 14 bases remaining between them. The germline V gene encodes CDR1 LNHDA and CDR2 SQIVND (reference sequence). The length of the CDR3 is 14 residues. The CDR3 bases are TGTGCCAGTAGTATAGCAGGGGACAACTGGGGCTACACCTTC. Its protein is CASSIAGDNWGYTF.

This sequence joins TRBV2 and TRBJ1-2, with 8 bases that match TRBD1. The CDR3 sequence is 14 residues long. Germline CDR1 reads SNHLY; CDR2 reads FYNNEI. J lost 0 bases, V lost 7 bases, and 4 bases had no gene match. The CDR3 DNA reads as TGTGCCAGCACCGTACAGGGGGCTAACTATGGCTACACCTTC. As protein: CASTVQGANYGYTF.